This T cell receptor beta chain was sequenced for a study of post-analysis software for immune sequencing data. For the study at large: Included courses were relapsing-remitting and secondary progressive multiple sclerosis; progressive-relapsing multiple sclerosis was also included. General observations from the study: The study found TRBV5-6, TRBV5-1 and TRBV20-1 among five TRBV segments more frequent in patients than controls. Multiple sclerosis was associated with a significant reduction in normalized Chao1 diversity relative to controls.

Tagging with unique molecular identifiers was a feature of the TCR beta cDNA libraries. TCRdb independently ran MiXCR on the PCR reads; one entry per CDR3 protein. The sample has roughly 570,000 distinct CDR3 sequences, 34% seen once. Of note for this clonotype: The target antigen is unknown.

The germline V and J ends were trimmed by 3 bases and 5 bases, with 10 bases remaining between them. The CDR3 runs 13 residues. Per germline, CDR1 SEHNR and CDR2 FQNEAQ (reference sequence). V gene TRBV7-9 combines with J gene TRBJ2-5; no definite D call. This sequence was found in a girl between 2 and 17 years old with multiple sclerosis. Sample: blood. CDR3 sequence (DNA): TGTGCCAGCAGCTTGGGCCCGCCGGAGACCCAGTACTTC. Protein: CASSLGPPETQYF.